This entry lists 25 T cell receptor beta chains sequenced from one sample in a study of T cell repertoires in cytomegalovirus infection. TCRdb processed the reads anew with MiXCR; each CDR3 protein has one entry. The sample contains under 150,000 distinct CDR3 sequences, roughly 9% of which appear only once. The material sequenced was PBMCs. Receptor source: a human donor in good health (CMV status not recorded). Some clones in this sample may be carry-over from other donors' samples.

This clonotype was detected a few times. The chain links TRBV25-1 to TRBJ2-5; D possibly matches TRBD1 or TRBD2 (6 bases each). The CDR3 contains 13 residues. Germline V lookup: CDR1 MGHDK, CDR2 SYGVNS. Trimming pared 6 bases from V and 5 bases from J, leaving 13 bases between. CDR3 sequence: CASRRGAGETQYF. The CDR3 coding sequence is TGTGCCAGCAGGAGGGGGGCAGGGGAGACCCAGTACTTC.

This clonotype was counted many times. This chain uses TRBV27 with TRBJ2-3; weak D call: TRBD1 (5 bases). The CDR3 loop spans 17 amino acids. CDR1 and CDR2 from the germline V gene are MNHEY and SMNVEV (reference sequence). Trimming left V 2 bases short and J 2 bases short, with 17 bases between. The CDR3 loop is CASSLTSPGRVTDTQYF. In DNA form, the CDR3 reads TGTGCCAGCAGTTTAACAAGTCCAGGCAGGGTCACAGATACGCAGTATTTT.

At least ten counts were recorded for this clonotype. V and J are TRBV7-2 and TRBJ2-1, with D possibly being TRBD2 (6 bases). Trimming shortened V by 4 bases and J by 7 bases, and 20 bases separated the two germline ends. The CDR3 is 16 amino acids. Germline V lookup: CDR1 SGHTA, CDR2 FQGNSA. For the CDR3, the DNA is TGTGCCAGCAGCTCCTCGGGACTTATAGAAGGGAATGAGCAGTTCTTC. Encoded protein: CASSSSGLIEGNEQFF.

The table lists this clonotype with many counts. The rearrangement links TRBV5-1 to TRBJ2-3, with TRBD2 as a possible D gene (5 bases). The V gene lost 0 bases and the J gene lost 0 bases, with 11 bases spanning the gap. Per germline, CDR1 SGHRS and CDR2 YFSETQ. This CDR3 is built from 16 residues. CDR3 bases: TGCGCCAGCAGCTTGGGGCGGGTTGCTAGCACAGATACGCAGTATTTT. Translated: CASSLGRVASTDTQYF.

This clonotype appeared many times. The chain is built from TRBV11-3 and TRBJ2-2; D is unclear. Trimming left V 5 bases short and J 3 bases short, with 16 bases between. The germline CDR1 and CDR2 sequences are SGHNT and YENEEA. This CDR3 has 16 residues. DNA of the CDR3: TGTGCCAGCAGCGCTTATGGCTGGCAGGACACCGGGGAGCTGTTTTTT. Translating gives CASSAYGWQDTGELFF.

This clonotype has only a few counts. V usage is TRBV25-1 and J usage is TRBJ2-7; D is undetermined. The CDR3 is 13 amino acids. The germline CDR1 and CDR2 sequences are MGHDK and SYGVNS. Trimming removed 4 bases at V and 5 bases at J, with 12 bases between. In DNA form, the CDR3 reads TGTGCCAGCAGTGGGGTAGCCGGGCACGAGCAGTACTTC. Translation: CASSGVAGHEQYF.

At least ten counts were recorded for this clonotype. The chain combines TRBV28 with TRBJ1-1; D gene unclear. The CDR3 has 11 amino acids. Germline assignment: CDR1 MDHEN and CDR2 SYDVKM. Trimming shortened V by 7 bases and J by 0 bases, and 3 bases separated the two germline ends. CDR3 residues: CASTLNTEAFF. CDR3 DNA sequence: TGTGCCAGCACCCTGAACACTGAAGCTTTCTTT.

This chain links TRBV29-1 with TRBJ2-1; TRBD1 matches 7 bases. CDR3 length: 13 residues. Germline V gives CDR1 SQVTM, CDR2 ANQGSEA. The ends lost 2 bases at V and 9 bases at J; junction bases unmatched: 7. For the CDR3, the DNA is TGCAGCGTTGAACCGACAGGGTTCAGTGAGCAGTTCTTC. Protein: CSVEPTGFSEQFF.

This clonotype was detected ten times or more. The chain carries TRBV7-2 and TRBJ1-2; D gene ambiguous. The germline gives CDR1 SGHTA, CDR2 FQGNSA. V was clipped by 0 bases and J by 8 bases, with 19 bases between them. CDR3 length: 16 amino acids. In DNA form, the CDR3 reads TGTGCCAGCAGCTTAGCCTCCGGGCCCCAAGGAGGAGGCTACACCTTC. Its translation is CASSLASGPQGGGYTF. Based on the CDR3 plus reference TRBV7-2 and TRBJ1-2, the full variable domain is GAGVSQSPSNKVTEKGKDVELRCDPISGHTALYWYRQSLGQGLEFLIYFQGNSAPDKSGLPSDRFSAERTGGSVSTLTIQRTQQEDSAVYLCASSLASGPQGGGYTFGSGTRLTVV.

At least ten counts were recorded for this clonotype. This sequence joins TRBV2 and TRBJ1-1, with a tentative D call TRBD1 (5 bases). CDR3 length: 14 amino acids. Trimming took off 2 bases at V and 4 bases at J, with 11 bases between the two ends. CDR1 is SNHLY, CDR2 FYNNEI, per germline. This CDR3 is CASSEKGLFTEAFF. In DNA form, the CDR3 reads TGTGCCAGCAGTGAAAAGGGACTTTTCACTGAAGCTTTCTTT.

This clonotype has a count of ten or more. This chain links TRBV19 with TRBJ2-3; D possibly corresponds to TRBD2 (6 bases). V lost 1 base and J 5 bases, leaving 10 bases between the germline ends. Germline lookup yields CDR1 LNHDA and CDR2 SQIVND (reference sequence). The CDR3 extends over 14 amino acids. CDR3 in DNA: TGTGCCAGTAGTATAGGACTAGTGAGAGATACGCAGTATTTT. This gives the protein CASSIGLVRDTQYF. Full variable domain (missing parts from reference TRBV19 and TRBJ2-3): DGGITQSPKYLFRKEGQNVTLSCEQNLNHDAMYWYRQDPGQGLRLIYYSQIVNDFQKGDIAEGYSVSREKKESFPLTVTSAQKNPTAFYLCASSIGLVRDTQYFGPGTRLTVL.

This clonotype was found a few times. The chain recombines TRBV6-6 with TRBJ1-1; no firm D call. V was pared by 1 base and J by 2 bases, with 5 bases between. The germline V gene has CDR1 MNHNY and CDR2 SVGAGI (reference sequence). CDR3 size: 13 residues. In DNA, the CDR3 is TGTGCCAGCAGTTACTTGACTAACACTGAAGCTTTCTTT. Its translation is CASSYLTNTEAFF.

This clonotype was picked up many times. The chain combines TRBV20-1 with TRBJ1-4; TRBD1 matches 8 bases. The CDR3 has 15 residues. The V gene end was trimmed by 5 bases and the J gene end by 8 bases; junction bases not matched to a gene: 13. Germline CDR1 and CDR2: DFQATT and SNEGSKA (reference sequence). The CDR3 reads CSAADRGGPGEKLFF. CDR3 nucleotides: TGCAGTGCTGCAGACAGGGGCGGTCCCGGAGAAAAACTGTTTTTT.

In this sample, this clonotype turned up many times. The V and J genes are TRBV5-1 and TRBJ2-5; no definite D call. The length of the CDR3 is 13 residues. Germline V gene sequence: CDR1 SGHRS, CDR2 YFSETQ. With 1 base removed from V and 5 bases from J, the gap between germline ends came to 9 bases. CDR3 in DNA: TGCGCCAGCAGCTTGAATTTGGGGGAGACCCAGTACTTC. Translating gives CASSLNLGETQYF.

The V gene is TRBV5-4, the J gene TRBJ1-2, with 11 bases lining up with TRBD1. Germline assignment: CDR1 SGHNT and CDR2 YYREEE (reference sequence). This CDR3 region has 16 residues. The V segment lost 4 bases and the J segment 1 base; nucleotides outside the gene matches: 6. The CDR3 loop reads CASSPDRGLGNYGYTF. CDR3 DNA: TGTGCCAGCAGCCCGGACAGGGGGCTGGGTAACTATGGCTACACCTTC.

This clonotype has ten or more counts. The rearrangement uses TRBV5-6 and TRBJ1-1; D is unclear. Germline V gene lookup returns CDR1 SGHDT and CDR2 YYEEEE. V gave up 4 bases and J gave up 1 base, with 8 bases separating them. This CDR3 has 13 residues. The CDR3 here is CASSPEANTEAFF. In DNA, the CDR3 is TGTGCCAGCAGCCCCGAGGCGAACACTGAAGCTTTCTTT.

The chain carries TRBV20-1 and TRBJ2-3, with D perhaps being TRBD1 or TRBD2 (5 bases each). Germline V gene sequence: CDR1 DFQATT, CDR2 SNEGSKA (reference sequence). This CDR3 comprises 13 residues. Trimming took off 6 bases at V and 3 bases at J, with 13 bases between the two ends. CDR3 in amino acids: CSARDPGTDTQYF. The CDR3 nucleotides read TGCAGTGCCAGGGACCCCGGTACAGATACGCAGTATTTT.

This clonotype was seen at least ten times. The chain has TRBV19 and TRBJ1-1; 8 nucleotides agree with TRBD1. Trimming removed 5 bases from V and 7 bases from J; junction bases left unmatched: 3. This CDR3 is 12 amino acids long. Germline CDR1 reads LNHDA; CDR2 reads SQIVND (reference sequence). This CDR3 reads CASSFTGGEAFF. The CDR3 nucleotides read TGTGCCAGTAGTTTTACAGGGGGTGAAGCTTTCTTT.

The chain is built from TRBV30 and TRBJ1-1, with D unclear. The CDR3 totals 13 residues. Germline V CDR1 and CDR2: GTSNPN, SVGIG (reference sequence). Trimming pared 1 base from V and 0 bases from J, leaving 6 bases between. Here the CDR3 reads CAWSAKMNTEAFF. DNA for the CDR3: TGTGCCTGGAGTGCTAAGATGAACACTGAAGCTTTCTTT.

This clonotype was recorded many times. The CDR3 bases are TGCAGCGTTGGTGTGAACACTGAAGCTTTCTTT. It codes for CSVGVNTEAFF. The genes are TRBV29-1 and TRBJ1-1; no reliable D call. The CDR3 runs to 11 residues. Germline assignment: CDR1 SQVTM and CDR2 ANQGSEA. The V gene lost 4 bases and the J gene lost 0 bases, with 3 bases spanning the gap.

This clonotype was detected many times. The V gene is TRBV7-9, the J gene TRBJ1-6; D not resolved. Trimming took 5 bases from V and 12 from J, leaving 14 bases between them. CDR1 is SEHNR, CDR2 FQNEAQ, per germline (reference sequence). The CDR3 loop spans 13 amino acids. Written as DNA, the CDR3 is TGTGCCAGCAGCATCGGACCAGGAATACCCCTCCACTTT. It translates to CASSIGPGIPLHF.

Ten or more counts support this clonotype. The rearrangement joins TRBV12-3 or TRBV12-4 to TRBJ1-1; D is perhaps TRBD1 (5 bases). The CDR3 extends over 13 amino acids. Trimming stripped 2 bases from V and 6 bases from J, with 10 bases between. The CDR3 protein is CASSLLQGPEAFF. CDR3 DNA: TGTGCCAGCAGTTTACTGCAGGGACCTGAAGCTTTCTTT.

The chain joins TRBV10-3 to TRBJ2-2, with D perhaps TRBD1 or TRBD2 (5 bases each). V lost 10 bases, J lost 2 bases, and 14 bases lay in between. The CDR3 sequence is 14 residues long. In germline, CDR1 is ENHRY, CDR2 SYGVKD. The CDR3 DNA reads TGTGCCACACTAGTTGACAGTAACACCGGGGAGCTGTTTTTT. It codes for CATLVDSNTGELFF.

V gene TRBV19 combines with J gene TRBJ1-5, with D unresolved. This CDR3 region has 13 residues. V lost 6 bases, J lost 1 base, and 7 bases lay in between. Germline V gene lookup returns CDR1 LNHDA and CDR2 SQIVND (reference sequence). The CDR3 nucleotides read TGTGCCAGTAGGCGGGAGAGCAATCAGCCCCAGCATTTT. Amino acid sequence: CASRRESNQPQHF.

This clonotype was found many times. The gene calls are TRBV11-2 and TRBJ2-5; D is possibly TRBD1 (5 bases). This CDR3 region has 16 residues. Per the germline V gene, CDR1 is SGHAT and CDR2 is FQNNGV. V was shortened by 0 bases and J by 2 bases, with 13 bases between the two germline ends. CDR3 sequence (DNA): TGTGCCAGCAGCTTAGATCAGGGATGGGGTCAAGAGACCCAGTACTTC. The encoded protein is CASSLDQGWGQETQYF.